This TCR beta chain was sequenced during a study of blood T cell repertoires in COVID-19 (TCRdb year 2020). The study in broad terms: Samples covering the acute and convalescent phases of COVID-19 were provided by collaborators in the United States, Italy and Spain. A freely available public database, intended as a resource for researchers studying the immune response to SARS-CoV-2, is where the repertoires were released. Where available, HLA class I and class II types were obtained from metadata supplied by the sample provider rather than from assay-based typing. The material from the prospective study consisted of cDNA or gDNA derived from T cells, B-cell-depleted T cells, or PBMCs. Samples were obtained from the ongoing ImmuneRACE study (first 160 participants) and from approximately 1,200 subjects provided by 6 global collaborators. Subjects who had been exposed to COVID-19, were actively infected with it, or had recovered from it provided the deeply sampled blood TCRbeta repertoires that made up the dataset. Nearly every sample came with metadata listing a de-identified subject ID, COVID-19 status, age in years and sex. Study-level results and caveats: The quantity of clinical and demographic metadata differed by source and by participant and was supplied without curation.

Participants in the prospective study were aged about 18 to 95 years, lived in about two dozen United States geographic areas, and enrolled through a virtual design. In the prospective study, participants were assigned to cohorts based on the clinical history participants reported in a screening survey and a study questionnaire. For ImmuneRACE Cohort 3, a participant was defined as recovered based on two consecutive negative NP/OP PCR tests, clearance by a healthcare professional, or resolution of symptoms. In the prospective study, mobile phlebotomists collected whole blood, serum and a nasopharyngeal or oropharyngeal swab from each participant. Additional blood draws and questionnaires over an approximately two-month period could optionally be provided by prospective study participants. Blood samples from the prospective study were shipped frozen or at room temperature prior to DNA extraction.

In the germline V gene, CDR1 corresponds to ENHRY and CDR2 to SYGVKD. Inclusive of the bounding cysteine and phenylalanine, the CDR3 is 14 residues long. The sequence is cut down to CDR3 DNA, 42 bases in frame from base 1. V has 8 bases trimmed and J has 3 bases trimmed; junction bases matching no gene number 10. This clone was detected once. Its target antigen remains unknown. No much larger clone is present one base from it, and per-base qualities are unavailable. TCRbeta CDR3 regions were amplified from genomic DNA by means of the immunoSEQ Assay, a bias-controlled multiplex PCR. Turning to the authors' computational methods: The number of nucleated cells in each sample was estimated by amplification of reference gene primers within the assay. To quantify the absolute abundance of each unique TCRbeta CDR3 rearrangement, sequence reads were collapsed and filtered. Productive Simpson clonality was computed per sample as the square root of Simpson's diversity index over productive rearrangements. The immuneACCESS repertoire file appears here via TCRdb, limited to in-frame rearrangements. These files lack a portion of the clones; in checked studies, under half of the deficit traces to unresolved V genes, and the cause of the others is not known. V, J and clone size reflect that table, while D and trimming were determined from the DNA. The table for this sample lists about 330,000 clones; about 92% of them were counted only once. The ten biggest clones cover about 18% of the sample.

The TCR was taken from a woman in her twenties or thirties who had recovered from COVID-19. Sequencing was done on a sample of PBMCs or T cells enriched from blood (not recorded which). The V gene is TRBV10-3 and the J gene is TRBJ2-7, with TRBD2 matching 7 junction bases. At the DNA level, the sequence is TGTGCCATCGCCGAGGGAGCGGGGAACTACGAGCAGTACTTC. The encoded protein is CAIAEGAGNYEQYF.